This paragraph covers one TCR beta chain sequence. Antigen unknown. The data were taken from a study of metastatic and nonmetastatic thyroid tumors. Study summary: Repertoires from blood and tumor or nodule tissue of malignant and benign thyroid patients were compared. General observations from the study: Malignant tumors reportedly showed significantly higher TCR beta diversity than benign nodules in both blood and tumor.

Every patient was untreated before thyroid surgery. Germline V gene data show CDR1 as ENHRY and CDR2 as SYGVKD. The CDR3 runs to 14 residues. The V end was cut by 7 bases, the J end by 7 bases, with 19 bases between. Original processing notes: What underpinned the distant-metastasis classifier for papillary thyroid cancer was the set of CDR3 differences across clinicopathological groups. TCRdb reanalyzed the PCR reads with MiXCR. TCRdb, not the authors, supplied the V and J calls. The repertoire includes 31,000 or so clones, 25% to 30% of them detected once, and 25% to 35% sits in the top ten. The rearrangement joins TRBV10-3 to TRBJ1-1; no clear D. This TCR came from a female donor with papillary thyroid cancer or a benign thyroid nodule (not recorded which). Some clones in this sample may be carry-over from other donors' samples. The specimen sequenced was blood. CDR3 coding DNA: TGTGCCATCACTAAAGCAGGCCCCCTCGATGAAGCTTTCTTT. Translation: CAITKAGPLDEAFF.